What follows are 2 T cell receptor beta chains derived from one specimen sequenced in a study of early T cells in non-severe SARS-CoV-2 infection. TCRdb itself ran the 5' RACE reads through MiXCR, one entry per CDR3 protein. The sample includes 50,000 to 65,000 distinct CDR3 sequences, around 8.9% of them seen just once. Source material: whole blood. The receptor set was obtained from an adult who was a healthcare worker with PCR-confirmed SARS-CoV-2 infection or an uninfected control (not recorded which).

This clonotype was seen many times. The chain is built from TRBV28 and TRBJ2-7, with 9 bases aligning to TRBD1. With 6 bases clipped from V and 5 bases from J, the junction kept 5 bases outside the gene matches. This CDR3 has 13 residues. Germline loops: CDR1 MDHEN, CDR2 SYDVKM. CDR3 region: CASRRTGADEQYF. CDR3 DNA sequence: TGTGCCAGCAGACGGACAGGGGCCGACGAGCAGTACTTC.

This clonotype was observed at least ten times. This rearrangement joins TRBV28 to TRBJ2-7, with 11 bases aligning to TRBD2. Germline lookup yields CDR1 MDHEN and CDR2 SYDVKM. CDR3 length: 14 residues. The ends lost 5 bases at V and 6 bases at J; junction bases unmatched: 6. DNA for the CDR3: TGTGCCAGCAGTACCACTAGCGGGAGTTTCGAGCAGTACTTC. It is translated as CASSTTSGSFEQYF. Supplemented by reference TRBV28 and TRBJ2-7, the full variable domain reads DVKVTQSSRYLVKRTGEKVFLECVQDMDHENMFWYRQDPGLGLRLIYFSYDVKMKEKGDIPEGYSVSREKKERFSLILESASTNQTSMYLCASSTTSGSFEQYFGPGTRLTVT.